The 10 T cell receptor beta chains reported below all come from one sample, sequenced in a study of Graves' ophthalmopathy and Graves' hyperthyroidism. Amplifying from RNA transcripts, the study obtained TCR beta CDR3 regions. HTBI primers primed a first-round RT-PCR, and a second-round multiplex PCR followed. Using its own MiXCR run on the multiplex PCR reads, TCRdb lists one record per CDR3 protein. Among about 620,000 distinct CDR3 sequences, about 20% were seen once, and the ten largest hold roughly 6.9%. The source material was peripheral blood. The origin of the receptors is a woman between 18 and 29 years old with stable Graves' hyperthyroidism. Some clones in this sample may be carry-over from other donors' samples.

This clonotype was seen ten or more times. The genes are TRBV12-3 or TRBV12-4 and TRBJ2-7; D uncertain. The V end lost 4 bases, the J end lost 4 bases, and 17 bases lay between the germline ends. The CDR3 extends over 15 amino acids. The CDR3 nucleotides read TGTGCCAGCAGTTCGCGGACCCTCCGACCTTACGAGCAGTACTTC. Its protein product is CASSSRTLRPYEQYF.

This clonotype was found many times. The rearrangement uses TRBV29-1 and TRBJ1-1; D uncertain. The CDR3 runs to 14 residues. Germline V gene sequence: CDR1 SQVTM, CDR2 ANQGSEA. Trimming removed 6 bases at V and 2 bases at J, with 16 bases between. CDR3 amino acids: CSVVNLTPNTEAFF. Written as DNA, the CDR3 is TGCAGCGTCGTAAATCTGACTCCTAACACTGAAGCTTTCTTT.

This clonotype appeared many times. The chain employs TRBV12-3 or TRBV12-4 and TRBJ1-1; D not resolved. V lost 1 base to trimming and J lost 11 bases, with 17 bases between them. This CDR3 is 14 amino acids long. The CDR3 DNA reads TGTGCCAGCAGTTTAGTTCGGGGAATTATGGGGGCTTTCTTT. Its translation is CASSLVRGIMGAFF.

In its sample, this clonotype was seen many times. The CDR3 DNA follows: TGTGCCAGCAGTTACGCCGAGGACGCTAACTATGGCTACACCTTC. Residues: CASSYAEDANYGYTF. This chain links TRBV6-5 with TRBJ1-2; D gene uncertain. The CDR3 consists of 15 residues. Trimming pared 2 bases from V and 0 bases from J, leaving 10 bases between. CDR1 MNHEY and CDR2 SVGAGI come from the germline V gene.

This clonotype was seen at least ten times. The rearrangement links TRBV20-1 to TRBJ1-1; 9 bases align to TRBD1. The junction had 10 bases not matched to a gene; V was cut back by 0 bases and J by 5 bases. This CDR3 contains 16 residues. The germline V gene has CDR1 DFQATT and CDR2 SNEGSKA (reference sequence). The CDR3 DNA sequence: TGCAGTGCTAGAGATCCGGGGACAGGGATGGAGACTGAAGCTTTCTTT. Its translation: CSARDPGTGMETEAFF.

The chain employs TRBV6-1 and TRBJ1-2; 8 nucleotides agree with TRBD1. CDR3 size: 19 residues. J was trimmed by 5 bases and V by 2 bases; bases with no gene match: 19. Germline lookup yields CDR1 MNHNS and CDR2 SASEGT. The CDR3 sequence: CASSEPRGGTGGSRYGYTF. CDR3 bases: TGTGCCAGCAGTGAACCCAGGGGTGGGACAGGAGGATCACGGTATGGCTACACCTTC.

This clonotype was recorded at least ten times. V usage is TRBV28 and J usage is TRBJ2-7; 10 bases map to TRBD2. This CDR3 contains 14 residues. Trimming removed 5 bases from V and 3 bases from J; junction bases left unmatched: 4. CDR1 and CDR2 from the germline V gene are MDHEN and SYDVKM. The CDR3 coding sequence is TGTGCCAGCAGTGTAGCGGGAGGAATCTACGAGCAGTACTTC. Its translation is CASSVAGGIYEQYF.

This clonotype came up many times. The chain recombines TRBV18 with TRBJ2-7; D gene unclear. CDR3 length equals 15 residues. The germline gives CDR1 KGHSH, CDR2 LQKENI. The ends were cut back, 3 bases at V and 2 bases at J, with 14 bases in the middle. The CDR3 nucleotides read TGTGCCAGCTCACCGTCCGCCGCTGAAACCTACGAGCAGTACTTC. Encoded protein: CASSPSAAETYEQYF. Complete variable domain (other parts from reference TRBV18 and TRBJ2-7): NAGVMQNPRHLVRRRGQEARLRCSPMKGHSHVYWYRQLPEEGLKFMVYLQKENIIDESGMPKERFSAEFPKEGPSILRIQQVVRGDSAAYFCASSPSAAETYEQYFGPGTRLTVT.

V gene TRBV20-1 combines with J gene TRBJ2-7, with 7 positions matching TRBD1. V trimming: 0 bases; J trimming: 3 bases; junction bases outside the gene matches: 17. Germline V gene data show CDR1 as DFQATT and CDR2 as SNEGSKA (reference sequence). This CDR3 is 18 amino acids long. The CDR3 here is CSARDEQGLGYNDYEQYF. The CDR3 region has the DNA TGCAGTGCTAGAGATGAACAGGGGTTGGGGTACAACGACTACGAGCAGTACTTC.

In its sample, this clonotype was seen many times. The chain is built from TRBV11-2 and TRBJ2-7, with 7 bases identical to TRBD2. The germline CDR1 and CDR2 sequences are SGHAT and FQNNGV. Losses at the gene ends were 1 base for V and 3 bases for J; bases not matched to a gene: 12. The CDR3 runs to 17 residues. The CDR3 region is CASSLVFGIGRVYEQYF. The CDR3, as DNA: TGTGCCAGCAGCTTAGTTTTTGGCATTGGGAGGGTCTACGAGCAGTACTTC.